One sample yielded the 14 T cell receptor beta chains listed below, sequenced in a study of low-dose radiotherapy and immunotherapy resistance in tumors. Gene-specific TRAV and TRBV primers were used for first-strand cDNA, covering alpha and beta chains. It was with a constant-region primer and a V-primer adapter that TCRs were amplified over about 19 PCR cycles. TCRdb passed the reads through MiXCR, listing each CDR3 protein once. The sample shows nearly 60,000 distinct CDR3 sequences, 20% to 25% of them seen only once. The time point here: after trial treatment. Treatment here: LDRT plus nivolumab, ipilimumab, low-dose cyclophosphamide and aspirin (RACIN trial). The sample was PBMCs, taken after low-dose radiotherapy plus immunotherapy. These receptors all come from a male donor with prostate cancer.

As for this clonotype: The germline gene is not matched at one end of the junction; a read error may be the cause. The chain has TRBV4-1 and TRBJ2-7; 7 nucleotides match TRBD1. The germline gives CDR1 MGHRA, CDR2 YSYEKL. The CDR3 totals 19 residues. CDR3 DNA sequence: TGCGGCAGCAGCCAAGATCGCCTTAGGGACAGCCCAGTTGCCTCCGAGCAGTACTTC. Translation gives CGSSQDRLRDSPVASEQYF.

At least ten counts were recorded for this clonotype. The chain is built from TRBV7-8 and TRBJ2-3, with a possible D match to TRBD2 (6 bases). The V end was cut by 1 base, the J end by 7 bases, with 15 bases between. The CDR3 contains 15 residues. Germline V lookup: CDR1 SGHVS, CDR2 FQNEAQ. The CDR3 nucleotides read TGTGCCAGCAGCTTAGTAGCCGGGAGCCGCCATACGCAGTATTTT. As protein: CASSLVAGSRHTQYF.

This clonotype was detected a few times. This chain uses TRBV5-4 with TRBJ2-2; 12 bases map to TRBD2. V trimming: 4 bases; J trimming: 1 base; junction bases outside the gene matches: 2. The CDR3 runs 16 residues. The germline gives CDR1 SGHNT, CDR2 YYREEE (reference sequence). CDR3 coding DNA: TGTGCCAGCAGCAGGGGACTAGCGGGGAACACCGGGGAGCTGTTTTTT. Translation gives CASSRGLAGNTGELFF.

The V gene is TRBV28, the J gene TRBJ2-1, with unresolved D. Looked up from germline, CDR1 is MDHEN and CDR2 is SYDVKM. The CDR3 length is 16 residues. With 6 bases removed from V and 0 bases from J, the gap between germline ends came to 15 bases. The CDR3 is CASRENDPSSYNEQFF. Written as DNA, the CDR3 is TGTGCCAGCAGAGAAAATGACCCGAGCTCCTACAATGAGCAGTTCTTC. Full variable domain (rest looked up from reference TRBV28 and TRBJ2-1): DVKVTQSSRYLVKRTGEKVFLECVQDMDHENMFWYRQDPGLGLRLIYFSYDVKMKEKGDIPEGYSVSREKKERFSLILESASTNQTSMYLCASRENDPSSYNEQFFGPGTRLTVL.

Many counts were recorded for this clonotype. The V and J genes are TRBV4-3 and TRBJ1-4; the D is unclear. The CDR3 contains 13 residues. Germline V gene data show CDR1 as LGHNA and CDR2 as YSLEER. Trimming stripped 1 base from V and 2 bases from J, with 2 bases between. CDR3 sequence: CASSQATNEKLFF. The CDR3, as DNA: TGCGCCAGCAGCCAAGCGACTAATGAAAAACTGTTTTTT.

The sample holds many counts of this clonotype. This CDR3 is CASSLQGLGETQYF. For the CDR3, the DNA is TGCGCCAGCAGCTTACAGGGGTTGGGAGAGACCCAGTACTTC. The chain links TRBV5-1 to TRBJ2-5; 7 positions match TRBD1. The germline V gene has CDR1 SGHRS and CDR2 YFSETQ. The CDR3 has 14 residues. J was trimmed by 4 bases and V by 2 bases; bases with no gene match: 5.

With respect to this clonotype: One base separates it from a far larger clone, so it is likely a read error. The chain couples TRBV6-8 to TRBJ2-7; D is perhaps TRBD1 or TRBD2 (5 bases each). Germline-derived CDR1 and CDR2 are MNHGY and SAAAGT. The length of the CDR3 is 12 residues. Trimming removed 9 bases at V and 5 bases at J, with 14 bases between. The CDR3 is CASRRGRDEQYF. The CDR3 DNA follows: TGTGCCAGTCGACGGGGCAGGGACGAGCAGTACTTC.

The chain uses TRBV29-1 and TRBJ2-1; 9 positions agree with TRBD1. After removal of 7 bases from V and 7 bases from J, the junction contained 5 bases not matched to a gene. The length of the CDR3 is 12 residues. The germline V gene has CDR1 SQVTM and CDR2 ANQGSEA. The DNA of the CDR3 is TGCAGCGAGGACAGGGGCGGGAATGAGCAGTTCTTC. Translating it yields CSEDRGGNEQFF.

This clonotype is medium-sized. The chain links TRBV29-1 to TRBJ2-2; weak D call: TRBD1 (6 bases). The V and J ends lost 6 bases and 3 bases respectively, with 11 bases between them. CDR3 length: 13 residues. In germline, CDR1 is SQVTM, CDR2 ANQGSEA. CDR3 region: CSVDQGHTGELFF. The CDR3 DNA is TGCAGCGTCGACCAGGGGCACACCGGGGAGCTGTTTTTT.

This clonotype was counted many times. The gene calls are TRBV20-1 and TRBJ1-6; perhaps TRBD1 as D (5 bases). Germline V gene sequence: CDR1 DFQATT, CDR2 SNEGSKA (reference sequence). V was clipped by 5 bases and J by 6 bases, with 14 bases between them. This CDR3 is 14 amino acids long. CDR3: CSARLRGVNSPLHF. CDR3 sequence (DNA): TGCAGTGCTCGCCTGCGAGGGGTTAATTCACCCCTCCACTTT.

Turning to this clonotype: This likely stems from a read error, as it lies one base from a far larger clone. The V gene is TRBV28, the J gene TRBJ2-1; 7 bases are shared with TRBD2. Germline V gives CDR1 MDHEN, CDR2 SYDVKM. The CDR3 length is 14 residues. After removal of 7 bases from V and 10 bases from J, the junction contained 13 bases not matched to a gene. Written as DNA, the CDR3 is TGTGCCAGCAACGTCGGGGGGTACTCCTACGAGCAGTTCTTC. It codes for CASNVGGYSYEQFF.

This clonotype was detected ten times or more. The rearrangement uses TRBV4-1 and TRBJ1-5; D unresolved. The ends were cut back, 0 bases at V and 4 bases at J, with 4 bases in the middle. Looked up from germline, CDR1 is MGHRA and CDR2 is YSYEKL. CDR3 length: 13 amino acids. The CDR3 reads CASSQDRNQPQHF. The CDR3 region has the DNA TGCGCCAGCAGCCAAGATCGGAATCAGCCCCAGCATTTT.

Comments on this clonotype: A much larger clonotype is one base distant, so this may be a read error. The chain is built from TRBV28 and TRBJ2-3; D is tentatively TRBD1 or TRBD2 (5 bases each). The length of the CDR3 is 13 residues. Germline values: CDR1 MDHEN, CDR2 SYDVKM. This chain's CDR3 is CASKTSGPLTLYF. CDR3 in DNA: TGTGCCAGCAAGACTTCGGGACCCTTGACGCTGTATTTT.

The V and J genes are TRBV4-1 and TRBJ2-5, with D possibly TRBD1 on 7 matching bases. This CDR3 has 17 amino acids. Germline V gene sequence: CDR1 MGHRA, CDR2 YSYEKL. V dropped 0 bases and J dropped 4 bases, with 18 bases sitting between them. CDR3: CASSQDSQGGVGETQYF. Here the CDR3 DNA reads TGCGCCAGCAGCCAAGACTCCCAGGGGGGCGTTGGAGAGACCCAGTACTTC.